The next 23 T cell receptor beta chains were all read from a single sample in a study of Graves' ophthalmopathy and Graves' hyperthyroidism (dated by TCRdb to the late 2010s). The sequencing machine was an Illumina HiSeq 2000. For repertoire sequencing, TCR beta CDR3 regions were amplified from RNA transcripts. The first round was an RT-PCR using HTBI primers with the Qiagen OneStep RT-PCR kit, and this first round was followed by a second-round multiplex PCR, then size selection and purification. The raw public data were reprocessed by TCRdb itself: fastp quality trimming at Q25, MiXCR clonotype calling, in-frame beta chains only. Rows with one shared CDR3 protein collapse into an entry with the most common genes and DNA. The sample includes under 350,000 distinct CDR3 sequences, with 15% to 20% observed a single time. Over 9% of the sample comes from the top ten. The sample taken for sequencing was peripheral blood. These TCRs come from an adult man with Graves' ophthalmopathy.

There are many counts of this clonotype. The CDR3 DNA is TGTGCCAGCAGCTCCAACCGGGACAGCCTCTATGGCTACACCTTC. It codes for CASSSNRDSLYGYTF. The rearrangement joins TRBV7-2 to TRBJ1-2; 7 bases are a match to TRBD1. The CDR3 totals 15 residues. V was pared by 4 bases and J by 4 bases, with 9 bases of the junction left unmatched. Germline V gene sequence: CDR1 SGHTA, CDR2 FQGNSA.

The sample holds many counts of this clonotype. This chain uses TRBV7-2 with TRBJ2-7, with TRBD1 matching 8 bases. The CDR3 is 14 residues long. V shed 5 bases and J 2 bases; nucleotides not matched to a gene: 5. Germline V gene lookup returns CDR1 SGHTA and CDR2 FQGNSA. The CDR3, as DNA: TGTGCCAGCAGCGTCGAGACAGGGGCCTACGAGCAGTACTTC. Encoded protein: CASSVETGAYEQYF.

This clonotype was counted many times. The rearrangement uses TRBV7-9 and TRBJ1-2; D remains ambiguous. V was clipped by 3 bases and J by 5 bases, with 13 bases between them. CDR3 length equals 14 residues. The germline V gene has CDR1 SEHNR and CDR2 FQNEAQ (reference sequence). Here the CDR3 DNA reads TGTGCCAGCAGCTTGGAGGGCAATGGGTATGGCTACACCTTC. Translation: CASSLEGNGYGYTF.

This clonotype has ten or more counts. The V and J genes are TRBV6-2 or TRBV6-3 and TRBJ1-1; no firm D call. The germline V gene has CDR1 MNHEY and CDR2 SVGEGT. V was cut by 6 bases and J by 0 bases, with 8 bases left in between. CDR3 length: 13 residues. DNA of the CDR3: TGTGCCAGCAGACGACACCTGAACACTGAAGCTTTCTTT. This translates into CASRRHLNTEAFF.

This clonotype has a count of ten or more. As DNA, the CDR3 is TGTGCCAGCAGGGAGATCTCGGGACGGCCCTCGGCGGACACTGAAGCTTTCTTT. It is translated as CASREISGRPSADTEAFF. The V call is TRBV2, the J call TRBJ1-1; D perhaps matches TRBD1 (5 bases). Trimming removed 6 bases at V and 3 bases at J, with 26 bases between. The CDR3 has 18 residues. Germline V gene data show CDR1 as SNHLY and CDR2 as FYNNEI.

This clonotype was seen repeatedly, ten times or more. The chain combines TRBV15 with TRBJ2-7; weak D call: TRBD1 (7 bases). The germline V and J ends were trimmed by 3 bases and 3 bases, with 15 bases remaining between them. Germline V lookup: CDR1 LNHNV, CDR2 YYDKDF (reference sequence). The CDR3 has 15 amino acids. Here the CDR3 DNA reads TGTGCCACCAGCAGGGTCCAGGGGGGCTACTACGAGCAGTACTTC. Translating it yields CATSRVQGGYYEQYF.

This clonotype has at least ten counts. The V and J genes are TRBV24-1 and TRBJ2-5, with D maybe TRBD2 (5 bases). Trimming took off 4 bases at V and 2 bases at J, with 7 bases between the two ends. The CDR3 extends over 13 amino acids. Germline CDR1 and CDR2: KGHDR and SFDVKD. CDR3 in DNA: TGTGCCACCAGTGACGGGGTTCAAGAGACCCAGTACTTC. This encodes CATSDGVQETQYF.

In this sample, this clonotype turned up many times. The CDR3 bases are TGTGCCAGCAGTTCGACCAGGGGGACTGAAGCTTTCTTT. It is translated as CASSSTRGTEAFF. The J gene is TRBJ1-1, the V gene TRBV27; 7 bases line up with TRBD1. Germline V gene sequence: CDR1 MNHEY, CDR2 SMNVEV (reference sequence). CDR3 length equals 13 residues. V was pared by 4 bases and J by 5 bases, with 4 bases of the junction left unmatched.

This clonotype was detected a few times. The chain carries TRBV29-1 and TRBJ1-6, with a weak D call TRBD1 (5 bases). Germline V lookup: CDR1 SQVTM, CDR2 ANQGSEA. V was clipped by 1 base and J by 9 bases, with 10 bases between them. The CDR3 contains 13 residues. The CDR3 protein is CSVEVRVGSPLHF. The CDR3 DNA is TGCAGCGTTGAAGTCAGGGTTGGTTCACCCCTCCACTTT.

This clonotype was seen many times. The rearrangement uses TRBV27 and TRBJ1-1; 10 positions agree with TRBD1. From germline, CDR1 is MNHEY and CDR2 SMNVEV (reference sequence). V was clipped by 7 bases and J by 4 bases; unmatched bases: 12. The CDR3 covers 16 residues. The CDR3 spells CASNPGVGTGATEAFF. For the CDR3, the DNA is TGTGCCAGCAACCCCGGTGTCGGGACAGGGGCCACTGAAGCTTTCTTT.

With respect to this clonotype: This may stem from a read error, because a much larger clone lies one nucleotide away. The final CDR3 position lacks the conserved phenylalanine or tryptophan, pointing to a likely read error. The chain is built from TRBV29-1 and TRBJ2-2, with D possibly TRBD1 on 5 matching bases. CDR3 length: 13 residues. CDR1 and CDR2 from the germline V gene are SQVTM and ANQGSEA. Deletions cut 2 bases from V and 7 bases from J, with 11 bases between. DNA for the CDR3: TGCAGCGTTGAACAGGGAAGGGGCGGGGAGCTGTTTCTT. This encodes CSVEQGRGGELFL.

Worth noting for this clonotype: This may stem from a read error, because a much larger clone lies one nucleotide away. V and J are TRBV11-1 and TRBJ2-7, with no clear D. The CDR3 extends over 16 amino acids. The V gene's germline CDR1 is SGHAT and CDR2 FQDESV (reference sequence). V shed 5 bases and J shed 4 bases, with 21 bases lying between them. This CDR3 reads CASSLGGQRLLYEQYF. CDR3 DNA sequence: TGTGCCAGCAGCCTCGGCGGCCAGAGACTCCTGTACGAGCAGTACTTC.

This clonotype was observed many times. This sequence joins TRBV2 and TRBJ2-5; no firm D call. V gave up 8 bases and J gave up 3 bases, with 13 bases separating them. The CDR3 is 13 amino acids. Germline V gene lookup returns CDR1 SNHLY and CDR2 FYNNEI. CDR3 residues: CASQRGLEETQYF. The CDR3 nucleotides read TGTGCCAGCCAACGCGGTCTAGAAGAGACCCAGTACTTC.

This clonotype was recorded at least ten times. This rearrangement joins TRBV7-3 to TRBJ1-1, with D perhaps TRBD1 (5 bases). CDR1 SGHTA and CDR2 FQGTGA come from the germline V gene. V was trimmed by 5 bases and J by 4 bases, leaving 14 bases between them. The length of the CDR3 is 14 residues. CDR3 in DNA: TGTGCCAGCAGCCCCGGATTGGGGGGCACTGAAGCTTTCTTT. Its translation is CASSPGLGGTEAFF.

In this sample, this clonotype turned up many times. The rearrangement links TRBV30 to TRBJ2-2; D unresolved. V lost 4 bases and J 6 bases, leaving 12 bases between the germline ends. This CDR3 has 13 residues. Germline V gene lookup returns CDR1 GTSNPN and CDR2 SVGIG (reference sequence). CDR3 sequence (DNA): TGTGCCTGGACCCAATGGCAGGCCGGGGAGCTGTTTTTT. Translation gives CAWTQWQAGELFF.

This clonotype was detected ten times or more. V gene TRBV28 combines with J gene TRBJ2-5; tentatively, D is TRBD1 (6 bases). The CDR3 is made up of 14 amino acids. V lost 3 bases and J 3 bases, leaving 11 bases between the germline ends. Per the germline V gene, CDR1 is MDHEN and CDR2 is SYDVKM. The CDR3, as DNA: TGTGCCAGCAGTTTCGCTCAGGGGAAAGAGACCCAGTACTTC. Translating gives CASSFAQGKETQYF.

The table lists this clonotype with many counts. V and J are TRBV7-9 and TRBJ2-7; D is possibly TRBD1 or TRBD2 (5 bases each). This CDR3 is 14 amino acids long. Trimming took off 4 bases at V and 2 bases at J, with 12 bases between the two ends. Germline-derived CDR1 and CDR2 are SEHNR and FQNEAQ (reference sequence). The DNA for the CDR3 is TGTGCCAGCAGCTCTCGGGACGTCCCCTACGAGCAGTACTTC. Translated, it gives CASSSRDVPYEQYF.

The chain combines TRBV7-2 with TRBJ1-1; D is undetermined. Germline CDR1 and CDR2: SGHTA and FQGNSA. Trimming pared 2 bases from V and 0 bases from J, leaving 10 bases between. The CDR3 covers 15 residues. The CDR3 bases are TGTGCCAGCAGCTTAACGGTTGGCTTGAACACTGAAGCTTTCTTT. This sequence encodes CASSLTVGLNTEAFF. The full variable domain, with the rest looked up from reference TRBV7-2 and TRBJ1-1, is GAGVSQSPSNKVTEKGKDVELRCDPISGHTALYWYRQSLGQGLEFLIYFQGNSAPDKSGLPSDRFSAERTGGSVSTLTIQRTQQEDSAVYLCASSLTVGLNTEAFFGQGTRLTVV.

This clonotype was counted a few times. This chain links TRBV12-3 or TRBV12-4 with TRBJ2-7; 8 bases are shared with TRBD1. The CDR3 sequence is 13 residues long. The trim removed 3 bases at V and 7 bases at J, leaving 5 bases unmatched. CDR3 nucleotides: TGTGCCAGCAGTTTTCAGGGGGCGGGTGAGCAGTACTTC. This sequence encodes CASSFQGAGEQYF.

This clonotype was recorded at least ten times. This sequence joins TRBV5-1 and TRBJ2-7, with a possible D match to TRBD1 (5 bases). Germline CDR1 SGHRS, CDR2 YFSETQ. There are 14 residues in the CDR3. Trimming left V 2 bases short and J 3 bases short, with 12 bases between. The CDR3 sequence: CASSFGRENYEQYF. CDR3 DNA sequence: TGCGCCAGCAGCTTCGGCAGGGAAAACTACGAGCAGTACTTC. The whole variable domain, remainder taken from reference TRBV5-1 and TRBJ2-7, is KAGVTQTPRYLIKTRGQQVTLSCSPISGHRSVSWYQQTPGQGLQFLFEYFSETQRNKGNFPGRFSGRQFSNSRSEMNVSTLELGDSALYLCASSFGRENYEQYFGPGTRLTVT.

In the case of this clonotype: A read error is possible here, since a much larger clone lies one base away. The J gene is TRBJ2-5, the V gene TRBV11-2; TRBD2 agrees at 7 bases. Germline assignment: CDR1 SGHAT and CDR2 FQNNGV. The CDR3 is made up of 13 amino acids. V trimming: 5 bases; J trimming: 13 bases; junction bases outside the gene matches: 13. CDR3 protein: CASSPPGGWGLYF. The CDR3 DNA follows: TGTGCCAGCAGCCCCCCGGGAGGCTGGGGCCTGTACTTC. The variable domain in full, with the rest retrieved from reference TRBV11-2 and TRBJ2-5, is EAGVAQSPRYKIIEKRQSVAFWCNPISGHATLYWYQQILGQGPKLLIQFQNNGVVDDSQLPKDRFSAERLKGVDSTLKIQPAKLEDSAVYLCASSPPGGWGLYFGPGTRLLVL.

Ten or more counts support this clonotype. The chain has TRBV24-1 and TRBJ1-5; TRBD1 agrees at 9 bases. Per germline, CDR1 KGHDR and CDR2 SFDVKD. There are 16 residues in the CDR3. Trimming at V came to 8 bases and at J to 0 bases, leaving 7 bases not matched to a gene. The CDR3 reads CATTDRGPDSNQPQHF. CDR3 nucleotide sequence: TGTGCCACCACGGACAGGGGACCGGATAGCAATCAGCCCCAGCATTTT.

In this sample, this clonotype turned up a few times. The chain joins TRBV7-8 to TRBJ2-7; D tentatively fits TRBD1 or TRBD2 (5 bases each). The CDR3 runs 14 residues. V lost 5 bases to trimming and J lost 5 bases, with 16 bases between them. The germline CDR1 and CDR2 sequences are SGHVS and FQNEAQ. The CDR3 protein is CASSTRRGLDEQYF. CDR3 sequence (DNA): TGTGCCAGCAGCACCCGACGGGGCCTCGACGAGCAGTACTTC. Using reference TRBV7-8 and TRBJ2-7 for the parts outside the CDR3, the full variable domain is GAGVSQSPRYKVAKRGQDVALRCDPISGHVSLFWYQQALGQGPEFLTYFQNEAQLDKSGLPSDRFFAERPEGSVSTLKIQRTQQEDSAVYLCASSTRRGLDEQYFGPGTRLTVT.